One and the same sample provided the 23 T cell receptor beta chains below, sequenced in a study of T cell responses to AZD1222 COVID-19 vaccine. The data were produced by immunoSEQ multiplex PCR, yet TCRdb's version contains in-frame clones alone and is incomplete. Of roughly 120,000 clones listed, less than 90% are singletons. The source was peripheral blood, collected on day 0 of AZD1222 vaccination. These receptors were taken from an adult in good health.

The CDR3: CASSYDPAVQYF. The DNA of the CDR3 is TGTGCCAGCAGTTACGACCCCGCAGTCCAGTACTTC. The V gene is TRBV2, the J gene TRBJ2-5, with D hard to call. V was pared by 5 bases and J by 10 bases, with 14 bases between. This CDR3 contains 12 residues. Germline-derived CDR1 and CDR2 are SNHLY and FYNNEI.

The chain joins TRBV7-2 to TRBJ2-4; D not certain. The germline V gene has CDR1 SGHTA and CDR2 FQGNSA. The CDR3 sequence is 11 residues long. Trimming took 1 base from V and 12 from J, leaving 7 bases between them. The CDR3 here is CASSLGGAQYF. The CDR3 region has the DNA TGTGCCAGCAGCTTAGGAGGAGCTCAGTACTTC.

The rearrangement joins TRBV6-5 to TRBJ2-7, with a weak D call TRBD2 (6 bases). There are 14 residues in the CDR3. Germline V gene lookup returns CDR1 MNHEY and CDR2 SVGAGI. The ends were cut back, 7 bases at V and 6 bases at J, with 19 bases in the middle. The CDR3 loop is CASMTSRAAGEQYF. The CDR3 DNA reads TGTGCCAGCATGACTAGTAGAGCCGCTGGCGAGCAGTACTTC.

CDR3 in amino acids: CASSYEGRGDTQYF. The CDR3 coding sequence is TGTGCCAGCAGTTACGAGGGGCGCGGAGATACGCAGTATTTT. The chain recombines TRBV6-2 or TRBV6-3 with TRBJ2-3; TRBD1 or TRBD2 may be the D gene (5 bases each). V was cut by 2 bases and J by 5 bases, with 11 bases left in between. Looked up from germline, CDR1 is MNHEY and CDR2 is SVGEGT. The CDR3 sequence is 14 residues long.

The rearrangement uses TRBV11-2 and TRBJ1-2, with TRBD1 matching 7 bases. The germline CDR1 and CDR2 sequences are SGHAT and FQNNGV. CDR3 length: 13 amino acids. V lost 4 bases and J lost 6; bases outside the gene matches: 5. CDR3 residues: CASSSTGFDGYTF. In DNA, the CDR3 is TGTGCCAGCAGCTCGACAGGGTTCGATGGCTACACCTTC.

CDR3 in amino acids: CASSLGPLAGGTYEQYF. CDR3 DNA: TGTGCCAGCAGCTTAGGCCCACTAGCGGGGGGAACCTACGAGCAGTACTTC. This chain links TRBV11-2 with TRBJ2-7; 12 nucleotides line up with TRBD2. The CDR3 loop spans 17 amino acids. After removal of 1 base from V and 2 bases from J, the junction contained 6 bases not matched to a gene. Germline CDR1 SGHAT, CDR2 FQNNGV. Supplemented by reference TRBV11-2 and TRBJ2-7, the full variable domain reads EAGVAQSPRYKIIEKRQSVAFWCNPISGHATLYWYQQILGQGPKLLIQFQNNGVVDDSQLPKDRFSAERLKGVDSTLKIQPAKLEDSAVYLCASSLGPLAGGTYEQYFGPGTRLTVT.

The J gene is TRBJ2-7, the V gene TRBV6-5; D unclear. Between the trimmed V and J ends, which lost 2 bases and 4 bases, there was a span of 12 bases. The CDR3 length is 14 residues. In germline, CDR1 is MNHEY, CDR2 SVGAGI. CDR3: CASSYGVPRYEQYF. The CDR3 DNA reads TGTGCCAGCAGTTACGGGGTTCCGAGGTACGAGCAGTACTTC.

The chain carries TRBV28 and TRBJ2-1, with 8 bases fitting TRBD2. Germline loops: CDR1 MDHEN, CDR2 SYDVKM. The CDR3 totals 16 residues. V lost 2 bases and J lost 8; bases outside the gene matches: 11. The CDR3 loop is CASSLRTGGPRDEQFF. The CDR3 coding sequence is TGTGCCAGCAGTTTAAGAACGGGAGGGCCTCGGGATGAGCAGTTCTTC.

The gene calls are TRBV6-5 and TRBJ2-7; D uncertain. Trimming removed 0 bases at V and 0 bases at J, with 12 bases between. The CDR3 has 16 residues. Germline CDR1 is MNHEY and CDR2 is SVGAGI. The CDR3 loop reads CASSYSGLSSSYEQYF. In DNA, the CDR3 is TGTGCCAGCAGTTACTCCGGGTTATCAAGCTCCTACGAGCAGTACTTC.

The chain carries TRBV28 and TRBJ1-1, with a weak D call TRBD1 (5 bases). Per germline, CDR1 MDHEN and CDR2 SYDVKM. The CDR3 loop spans 15 amino acids. V lost 2 bases, J lost 2 bases, and 12 bases lay in between. The CDR3 nucleotides read TGTGCCAGCAGTTTAAACGGGGGGGTTAACACTGAAGCTTTCTTT. This encodes CASSLNGGVNTEAFF.

This sequence joins TRBV7-8 and TRBJ2-6; D ambiguous. CDR3 length: 15 amino acids. The germline V and J ends were trimmed by 2 bases and 3 bases, with 8 bases remaining between them. Germline CDR1 is SGHVS and CDR2 is FQNEAQ. The CDR3 loop is CASSLTSGGANVLTF. The CDR3 nucleotides read TGTGCCAGCAGCTTAACGTCTGGTGGGGCCAACGTCCTGACTTTC.

The rearrangement joins TRBV6-5 to TRBJ2-1, with D perhaps matching TRBD1 or TRBD2 (5 bases each). The CDR3 is 14 residues long. The V gene's germline CDR1 is MNHEY and CDR2 SVGAGI. Between the trimmed V and J ends, which lost 6 bases and 10 bases, there was a span of 19 bases. CDR3: CASSRGTVSGEQFF. In nucleotides, the CDR3 is TGTGCCAGCAGCCGAGGGACCGTCTCGGGGGAGCAGTTCTTC.

This clone was seen a single time. The chain is built from TRBV18 and TRBJ1-5; 9 positions agree with TRBD1. The CDR3 extends over 15 amino acids. CDR1 and CDR2 (germline): KGHSH, LQKENI. Trimming at V came to 5 bases and at J to 7 bases, leaving 9 bases not matched to a gene. In DNA form, the CDR3 reads TGTGCCAGCTCATCGGGGACAGGGTGGCAACAGCCCCAGCATTTT. Translated, it gives CASSSGTGWQQPQHF.

The genes are TRBV5-1 and TRBJ2-7; 8 bases match TRBD2. V lost 2 bases to trimming and J lost 5 bases; unmatched junction nucleotides: 9. Per the germline V gene, CDR1 is SGHRS and CDR2 is YFSETQ. The CDR3 contains 15 residues. The CDR3 is CASSFGGAIRNEQYF. The CDR3 DNA sequence: TGCGCCAGCAGCTTCGGGGGGGCCATTCGAAACGAGCAGTACTTC.

V is TRBV2 and J is TRBJ2-7; D gene uncertain. Trimming stripped 2 bases from V and 5 bases from J, with 16 bases between. Germline CDR1 reads SNHLY; CDR2 reads FYNNEI. The CDR3 runs 15 residues. The CDR3 DNA sequence: TGTGCCAGCAGTGAACCGCTCCCGGGTATCAACGAGCAGTACTTC. Protein product: CASSEPLPGINEQYF. The full variable domain, its missing parts supplied by reference TRBV2 and TRBJ2-7, is EPEVTQTPSHQVTQMGQEVILRCVPISNHLYFYWYRQILGQKVEFLVSFYNNEISEKSEIFDDQFSVERPDGSNFTLKIRSTKLEDSAMYFCASSEPLPGINEQYFGPGTRLTVT.

The chain is built from TRBV5-1 and TRBJ2-5; unclear D gene. The CDR3 sequence is 13 residues long. Trimming shortened V by 5 bases and J by 2 bases, and 10 bases separated the two germline ends. Germline-derived CDR1 and CDR2 are SGHRS and YFSETQ. The CDR3 is CASRLGVQETQYF. The CDR3 DNA reads as TGCGCCAGCAGGTTAGGAGTACAAGAGACCCAGTACTTC.

The CDR3 coding sequence is TGTGCCAGCAGCATAAGATGGCGGTTGGACACTGAAGCTTTCTTT. Its protein is CASSIRWRLDTEAFF. The V call is TRBV7-3, the J call TRBJ1-1; D gene uncertain. V was shortened by 5 bases and J by 3 bases, with 16 bases between the two germline ends. Looked up from germline, CDR1 is SGHTA and CDR2 is FQGTGA. The CDR3 loop spans 15 amino acids.

This clone was found a few times. This rearrangement joins TRBV9 to TRBJ1-2; D perhaps matches TRBD1 (6 bases). Germline V gene data show CDR1 as SGDLS and CDR2 as YYNGEE. V lost 3 bases and J 7 bases, leaving 19 bases between the germline ends. The CDR3 has 15 amino acids. CDR3 loop: CASSARGGTWGGYTF. CDR3 DNA sequence: TGTGCCAGCAGCGCCCGGGGGGGCACTTGGGGTGGCTACACCTTC.

This chain uses TRBV7-2 with TRBJ1-1; perhaps TRBD1 as D (5 bases). Germline V gene sequence: CDR1 SGHTA, CDR2 FQGNSA. The CDR3 runs 16 residues. The V end lost 5 bases, the J end lost 1 base, and 17 bases lay between the germline ends. The CDR3 protein is CASSQSRWQGNTEAFF. CDR3 DNA sequence: TGTGCCAGCAGCCAATCCCGTTGGCAGGGGAACACTGAAGCTTTCTTT.

The chain employs TRBV4-2 and TRBJ2-1; D is unclear. V gave up 4 bases and J gave up 4 bases, with 8 bases separating them. The CDR3 covers 13 residues. The V gene's germline CDR1 is LGHNA and CDR2 YNFKEQ. The chain's CDR3 is CASSLTIYNEQFF. The CDR3 DNA sequence: TGTGCCAGCAGCCTAACCATTTACAATGAGCAGTTCTTC.

CDR3 protein: CASSQWVAYEQYF. CDR3 nucleotide sequence: TGCGCCAGCAGCCAATGGGTGGCCTACGAGCAGTACTTC. The chain couples TRBV4-1 to TRBJ2-7; no clear D gene. The CDR3 runs 13 residues. V was shortened by 2 bases and J by 2 bases, with 7 bases between the two germline ends. Germline V gene data show CDR1 as MGHRA and CDR2 as YSYEKL.

The rearrangement uses TRBV4-1 and TRBJ2-7; D gene uncertain. The CDR3 extends over 13 amino acids. Trimming left V 1 base short and J 3 bases short, with 7 bases between. Germline V gives CDR1 MGHRA, CDR2 YSYEKL. The CDR3 loop reads CASSQVGNYEQYF. CDR3 nucleotides: TGCGCCAGCAGCCAAGTGGGGAACTACGAGCAGTACTTC.

The V and J genes are TRBV7-2 and TRBJ1-5, with D possibly matching TRBD1 (5 bases). The germline V and J ends were trimmed by 3 bases and 0 bases, with 9 bases remaining between them. CDR1 is SGHTA, CDR2 FQGNSA, per germline. The CDR3 consists of 15 residues. The CDR3 nucleotides read TGTGCCAGCAGCTTCAGGGTAAATAGCAATCAGCCCCAGCATTTT. As protein: CASSFRVNSNQPQHF.